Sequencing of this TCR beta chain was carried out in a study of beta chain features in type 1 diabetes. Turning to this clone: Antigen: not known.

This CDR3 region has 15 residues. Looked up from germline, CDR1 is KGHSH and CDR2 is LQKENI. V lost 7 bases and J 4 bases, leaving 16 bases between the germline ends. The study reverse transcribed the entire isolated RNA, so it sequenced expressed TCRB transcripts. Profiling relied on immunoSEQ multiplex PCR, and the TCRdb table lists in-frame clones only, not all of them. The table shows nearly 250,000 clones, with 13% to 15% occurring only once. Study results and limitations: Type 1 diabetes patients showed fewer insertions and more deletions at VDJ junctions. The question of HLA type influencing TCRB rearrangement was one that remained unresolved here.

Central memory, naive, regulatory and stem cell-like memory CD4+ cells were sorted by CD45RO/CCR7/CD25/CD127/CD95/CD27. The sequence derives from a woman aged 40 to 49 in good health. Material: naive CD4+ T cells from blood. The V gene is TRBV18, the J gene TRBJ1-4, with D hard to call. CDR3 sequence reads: CASFASGSYNEKLFF. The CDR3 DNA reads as TGTGCCAGCTTCGCTTCGGGGAGTTATAATGAAAAACTGTTTTTT.